The TCR beta chain described here comes from a study of CXCR3-negative and CXCR3-positive naive CD8 T cells. Study-wide findings and caveats: More hydrophobic TRB CDR3s occurred in CXCR3-positive than in CXCR3-negative naive cells. The level of CXCR3 expression partially decreased after cryopreservation; the majority of assays used fresh PBMCs.

The CDR3 spans 12 residues. CDR1 LNHDA and CDR2 SQIVND come from the germline V gene (reference sequence). The TRB libraries of cDNA were built by UMI-labeled 5' RACE. From its re-call of the 5' RACE reads, TCRdb lists each CDR3 protein once, without DNA. This sample's table has 90,000 to 100,000 distinct CDR3 sequences. About this clonotype itself: Its specificity is unknown.

The sample taken for sequencing was naive CXCR3+ CD8+ T cells from blood. Subset denoted: CD45RO-CCR7+CD27+CD95- naive CD8+ T cells expressing CXCR3 (TNR3+). This sequence originates from a human donor in good health. Some clones in this sample may be carry-over from other donors' samples. The V and J genes are TRBV19 and TRBJ2-7. CDR3 loop: CASSSFSYEQYF. Complete variable domain (other parts from reference TRBV19 and TRBJ2-7): DGGITQSPKYLFRKEGQNVTLSCEQNLNHDAMYWYRQDPGQGLRLIYYSQIVNDFQKGDIAEGYSVSREKKESFPLTVTSAQKNPTAFYLCASSSFSYEQYFGPGTRLTVT.